This T cell receptor (beta chain) originates from a study of blood T cells in healthy people across ages. Turning to this clonotype: Antigen: not known.

V lost 4 bases, J lost 1 base, and 4 bases stayed unmatched. Per germline, CDR1 SEHNR and CDR2 FQNEAQ (reference sequence). The CDR3 runs to 15 residues. The study, taken as a whole, reports: There was a strong correlation between TCR beta diversity and naive T cell percentage.

Combining a sample-barcoded 5' primer with a J-beta primer mix, a second PCR ran for roughly 6 to 12 cycles. A minimum of 3 million CDR3-containing paired-end reads was obtained for each sample. MiXCR, applied by TCRdb to the 5' RACE reads, yields one record per CDR3 protein. The sample lists around 1,800,000 distinct CDR3 sequences; 30% to 40% were seen once. The sequence came from a human donor in good health. The sample was blood. The chain employs TRBV7-9 and TRBJ2-5, with 9 bases aligning to TRBD1. CDR3 sequence: CASSSRTGAQETQYF. DNA of the CDR3: TGTGCCAGCAGCTCGAGGACAGGGGCCCAAGAGACCCAGTACTTC. The whole variable domain, filled in from reference TRBV7-9 and TRBJ2-5, reads DTGVSQNPRHKITKRGQNVTFRCDPISEHNRLYWYRQTLGQGPEFLTYFQNEAQLEKSRLLSDRFSAERPKGSFSTLEIQRTEQGDSAMYLCASSSRTGAQETQYFGPGTRLLVL.